This T cell receptor (beta chain) was sequenced in a study of T cells in narcolepsy. Findings of the study overall: Comparing one patient's CSF and blood CD4+ clonotypes highlighted HCRT- and TRIB2-specific autoreactive clonotypes.

With regard to this clone: The antigen is undetermined.

Generated by immunoSEQ multiplex PCR, the TCRdb table keeps only in-frame clones and is missing some. The data hold about 21,000 clones, with around 90% observed a single time. The TCR was taken from a human donor with narcolepsy. Source material: CD45RA- memory CD4+ T cells from PBMCs.

CDR3 bases: TGTGCCAGCAGGTTAGGGGGTGGGCGGGTGAACACTGAAGCTTTCTTT. Amino acid sequence: CASRLGGGRVNTEAFF. V gene TRBV28 combines with J gene TRBJ1-1; D might be TRBD1 (6 bases). This CDR3 comprises 16 residues. Germline values: CDR1 MDHEN, CDR2 SYDVKM. V was shortened by 6 bases and J by 0 bases, with 17 bases between the two germline ends.